A selection of T cell receptor beta chains follows, all from one sample in a study of glioma-infiltrating T cells. From the multiplex PCR reads, TCRdb called clonotypes with MiXCR, one entry per CDR3 protein. The table records approximately 120,000 distinct CDR3 sequences, less than 30% of them present only once. The material sequenced was glioma tissue, nonneoplastic brain tissue, or PBMCs (not recorded which). The receptors were gathered from a human donor with low-grade glioma or glioblastoma, undergoing nonglioma brain surgery, or in good health (not recorded which). Each CDR3 is given with its conserved first and last residue. A D gene is named only where the DNA matches it firmly. Only part of the rows carry a size: once, few, many, or a class if the clone is expanded.

D gene	clone size	V gene	J gene	CDR3 DNA	CDR3 protein
TRBD1	.	TRBV6-2/TRBV6-3	TRBJ2-7	TGTGTTAGCAGTTTCGGGGACAGGGTCGAGCAGTACTTC	CVSSFGDRVEQYF
.	many	TRBV7-9	TRBJ2-1	TGTGCCAGCAGCTCCCGGGTTGAGCAGTTCTTC	CASSSRVEQFF
.	.	TRBV4-3	TRBJ1-5	TGCGCCAGCAGCCAAGATAGGGGGGTTCAGCCCCAGCATTTT	CASSQDRGVQPQHF
TRBD2	.	TRBV12-3/TRBV12-4	TRBJ2-5	TGTGCCAGCAGCGGGACTAGCCGCGAGACCCAGTACTTC	CASSGTSRETQYF
.	.	TRBV11-2	TRBJ1-1	TGTGCCAGCAGCTTATCAGGGCTCACTGAAGCTTTCTTT	CASSLSGLTEAFF
TRBD2	many	TRBV20-1	TRBJ2-5	TGCAGTGCTAGCGGGGGGGGAGAGACCCAGTACTTC	CSASGGGETQYF
.	few	TRBV4-1	TRBJ2-7	TGCGCCAGCAGCCCCCCACAGGAGCGGGAGCAGTACTTC	CASSPPQEREQYF
TRBD1	many	TRBV27	TRBJ2-2	TGTGCCAGCAGACGGACAGGGGGTTTAACCGGGGAGCTGTTTTTT	CASRRTGGLTGELFF
TRBD2	once	TRBV5-5	TRBJ2-3	TGTGCCAGCAGCCAAAGGACTAGCGGGGACACAGATACGCAGTATTTT	CASSQRTSGDTDTQYF
.	many	TRBV24-1	TRBJ2-1	TGTGCCACCAGTGATTTGATCCTCCCCAATGAGCAGTTCTTC	CATSDLILPNEQFF
.	many	TRBV6-5	TRBJ2-2	TGTGCCAGCAGTTACGGGCGTATAACTCCCAGGGCGGACACCGGGGAGCTGTTTTTT	CASSYGRITPRADTGELFF
.	many	TRBV20-1	TRBJ1-1	TGCAGTGCTAGAGAGGACATCAGCGTAGCTTTCTTT	CSAREDISVAFF
TRBD1	many	TRBV28	TRBJ1-3	TGTGCCAGCAGTATACCGGGACAGCCAAACACCATATATTTT	CASSIPGQPNTIYF
TRBD1	many	TRBV6-1	TRBJ2-7	TGTGCCAGCAGTGCGGACAGGGTCTCCTACGAGCAGTACTTC	CASSADRVSYEQYF
.	many	TRBV20-1	TRBJ2-1	TGCAGTGCTAGAGATCAAGGGCCTAGTGGACGCAATGAGCAGTTCTTC	CSARDQGPSGRNEQFF
TRBD1	many	TRBV2	TRBJ1-6	TGTGCCAGCATGCTCCGGGACAGGGGGCAAAATTCACCCCTCCACTTT	CASMLRDRGQNSPLHF
.	.	TRBV29-1	TRBJ2-3	TGCAGCGTGGTCCCCCGGGCAGATACGCAGTATTTT	CSVVPRADTQYF
TRBD1	many	TRBV2	TRBJ2-7	TGTGCCAGCAGTGAAGCGACCCCAGGGGGTGAGGAGCAGTACTTC	CASSEATPGGEEQYF
TRBD2	many	TRBV7-2	TRBJ2-1	TGTGCCAGCAGCTCCCGAAGCGGGGTATACAATGAGCAGTTCTTC	CASSSRSGVYNEQFF
.	many	TRBV11-2	TRBJ1-6	TGTGCCAGCAGCTCCTTAGACAGCGACTATAATTCACCCCTCCACTTT	CASSSLDSDYNSPLHF
.	many	TRBV2	TRBJ1-1	TGTGCCAGCAGGTCGGAAGGAGGTGTTAACACTGAAGCTTTCTTT	CASRSEGGVNTEAFF
TRBD1	many	TRBV2	TRBJ2-3	TGTGCCAGCAGTGATGGACAGGGGGCAACAGATACGCAGTATTTT	CASSDGQGATDTQYF
TRBD2	many	TRBV7-8	TRBJ2-1	TGTGCCAGCAGAAGACTAGCGGGAGAAAGTAGGCTTAGCTACAATGAGCAGTTCTTC	CASRRLAGESRLSYNEQFF
.	few	TRBV7-2	TRBJ1-4	TGTGCCAGCAGCTTTTCGATCGGACAGCCGACAACTAATGAAAAACTGTTTTTT	CASSFSIGQPTTNEKLFF
TRBD2	many	TRBV7-2	TRBJ2-7	TGTGCCAGCAGCCCAAGCGGGAACGAGCAGTACTTC	CASSPSGNEQYF
TRBD2	.	TRBV2	TRBJ2-3	TGTGCCAGCAGTCGGGGGGGACATGGTGCAGATACGCAGTATTTT	CASSRGGHGADTQYF
.	few	TRBV14	TRBJ1-1	TGTGCCAGCAGCCTCCTGGTGGGGGGCCCCCGGTCTGAAGCTTTCTTT	CASSLLVGGPRSEAFF
.	.	TRBV7-9	TRBJ1-2	TGTGCCAGCAGCCAGGGTTTGGGGGACTATGGCTACACCTTC	CASSQGLGDYGYTF
.	many	TRBV2	TRBJ2-1	TGTGCCAGCAGTACTAGAGACTACAATGAGCAGTTCTTC	CASSTRDYNEQFF
.	.	TRBV19	TRBJ2-3	TGTGCCAGTAGTATAAGGGATCGAAGCACAGATACGCAGTATTTT	CASSIRDRSTDTQYF
.	.	TRBV5-6	TRBJ1-5	TGTGCCAGCAGCTTGGAAGGGGTGGGCAATCAGCCCCAGCATTTT	CASSLEGVGNQPQHF
.	many	TRBV30	TRBJ2-1	TGTGCCTGGAGGGCGAATGAGCAGTTCTTC	CAWRANEQFF
.	many	TRBV29-1	TRBJ2-7	TGCAGCGTTGAAGATCCGGCAGCCCCTTACGAGCAGTACTTC	CSVEDPAAPYEQYF
TRBD1	.	TRBV14	TRBJ1-3	TGTGCCAGCAGCCAAGTAGGACAGGGCCTCTCTGGAAACACCATATATTTT	CASSQVGQGLSGNTIYF
.	many	TRBV6-1	TRBJ2-3	TGTGCCAGCAGCCTTACCCGCGGGGATACGCAGTATTTT	CASSLTRGDTQYF
.	many	TRBV7-8	TRBJ2-1	TGTGCCAGCAGCCTAGGGCTCCAAGCGGAGGGCTCCTACAATGAGCAGTTCTTC	CASSLGLQAEGSYNEQFF
.	many	TRBV19	TRBJ1-1	TGTGCCAGTAGTGGCAGGGTGAACACTGAAGCTTTCTTT	CASSGRVNTEAFF
.	many	TRBV28	TRBJ1-1	TGTGCCAGCAGTTTAGAGACCCTTCGGTCTGGAGAAGCTTTCTTT	CASSLETLRSGEAFF
TRBD1	many	TRBV7-9	TRBJ2-7	TGTGCCAGCAGCCGGACAGGGGACTACGAGCAGTACTTC	CASSRTGDYEQYF
.	many	TRBV12-5	TRBJ1-5	TGTGCTAGTGGCCTACAGGAGGTACAGCCCCAGCATTTT	CASGLQEVQPQHF